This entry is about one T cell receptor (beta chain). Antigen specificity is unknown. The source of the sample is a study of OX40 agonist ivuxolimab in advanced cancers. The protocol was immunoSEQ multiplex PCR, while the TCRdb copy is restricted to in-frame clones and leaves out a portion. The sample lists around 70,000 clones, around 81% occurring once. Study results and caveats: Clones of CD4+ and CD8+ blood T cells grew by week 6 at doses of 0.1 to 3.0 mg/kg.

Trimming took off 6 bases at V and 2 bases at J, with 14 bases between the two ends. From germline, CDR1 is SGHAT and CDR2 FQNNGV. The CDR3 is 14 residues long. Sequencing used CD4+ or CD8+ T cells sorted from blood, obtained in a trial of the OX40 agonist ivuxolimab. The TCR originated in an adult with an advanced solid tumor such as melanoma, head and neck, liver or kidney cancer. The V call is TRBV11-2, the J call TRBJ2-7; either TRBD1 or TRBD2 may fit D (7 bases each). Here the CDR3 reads CASRRAGQTYEQYF. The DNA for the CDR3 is TGTGCCAGCAGACGAGCGGGACAGACCTACGAGCAGTACTTC.